This TCR beta chain was sequenced in a study of blood T cell repertoires in COVID-19. About the study: There were acute and convalescent COVID-19 samples, and they came from the United States, Italy and Spain.

Patients from Seattle were sampled longitudinally, starting during active infection. CDR1 is LGHDT and CDR2 is YNNKEL in the germline V gene (reference sequence). The germline V and J ends were trimmed by 5 bases and 2 bases, with 12 bases remaining between them. The CDR3 is 14 amino acids. Per the original methods: Using reference gene primer amplification, nucleated cell counts were estimated. Using immunoSEQ multiplex PCR, the repertoire was profiled, and TCRdb retains in-frame clones only, with some absent. The DNA was the basis for D and trimming; V, J and clone size are from that table. The table lists 350,000 to 450,000 clones, around 87% of them singletons.

The sequence was obtained from a woman aged 55-70 years with COVID-19, enrolled during active disease. Sequencing was performed on peripheral blood. This chain uses TRBV3-1 (or the pseudogene TRBV3-2) with TRBJ1-2; D is perhaps TRBD1 (6 bases). The CDR3 here is CASSSLQGNYGYTF. In nucleotides, the CDR3 is TGTGCCAGCAGCTCGTTACAGGGAAACTATGGCTACACCTTC.